Presented here are 23 T cell receptor beta chains from one specimen sequenced in a study of blood T cell repertoires in COVID-19. Profiling relied on immunoSEQ multiplex PCR, and the TCRdb table lists in-frame clones only, not all of them. Counted here are over 70,000 clones, 75% to 85% occurring once; the ten biggest clones make up approximately 10%. The specimen sequenced was peripheral blood. The receptors were gathered from a woman aged 70 to 79 with acute or convalescent COVID-19.

The V gene is TRBV29-1, the J gene TRBJ2-7, with 9 bases matching TRBD1. Looked up from germline, CDR1 is SQVTM and CDR2 is ANQGSEA. The J segment lost 2 bases and the V segment lost 0 bases, leaving 11 bases of the junction unmatched. There are 17 residues in the CDR3. CDR3 amino acids: CSVEDGNRDRDTYEQYF. CDR3 sequence (DNA): TGCAGCGTTGAAGATGGGAACCGGGACAGGGATACCTACGAGCAGTACTTC.

The gene calls are TRBV5-4 and TRBJ2-7; perhaps TRBD1 as D (6 bases). Deletions cut 4 bases from V and 2 bases from J, with 16 bases between. Per germline, CDR1 SGHNT and CDR2 YYREEE (reference sequence). The CDR3 consists of 15 residues. In nucleotides, the CDR3 is TGTGCCAGCAGCAGGAGCCCGACAGGTACCTACGAGCAGTACTTC. Its protein product is CASSRSPTGTYEQYF.

The J gene is TRBJ2-7, the V gene TRBV29-1; TRBD2 matches 11 bases. The CDR3 runs to 12 residues. V dropped 7 bases and J dropped 6; count of bases not matched to a gene: 5. Germline CDR1 and CDR2: SQVTM and ANQGSEA. CDR3 region: CSARTSGSEQYF. The CDR3 bases are TGCAGCGCCCGGACTAGCGGGTCCGAGCAGTACTTC.

The chain recombines TRBV7-3 with TRBJ2-1; D might be TRBD2 (7 bases). Trimming took 0 bases from V and 4 from J, leaving 10 bases between them. The CDR3 is made up of 15 amino acids. Germline V gene lookup returns CDR1 SGHTA and CDR2 FQGTGA. The CDR3 DNA reads TGTGCCAGCAGCTTAACCGGGGGGCGGTACAATGAGCAGTTCTTC. Translating it yields CASSLTGGRYNEQFF.

The chain has TRBV29-1 and TRBJ2-7; 12 bases fit TRBD1. This CDR3 is built from 13 residues. V lost 4 bases, J lost 5 bases, and 3 bases stayed unmatched. Per the germline V gene, CDR1 is SQVTM and CDR2 is ANQGSEA. This CDR3 reads CSVAGTGGHEQYF. CDR3 coding DNA: TGCAGCGTTGCCGGGACAGGGGGCCACGAGCAGTACTTC.

This chain links TRBV5-4 with TRBJ2-4, with 7 positions matching TRBD1. The ends lost 4 bases at V and 4 bases at J; junction bases unmatched: 5. The CDR3 consists of 14 residues. Germline V lookup: CDR1 SGHNT, CDR2 YYREEE (reference sequence). Here the CDR3 reads CASSHRDRKNIQYF. The CDR3 DNA is TGTGCCAGCAGCCACCGGGACAGAAAAAACATTCAGTACTTC. The variable domain in full, with the rest retrieved from reference TRBV5-4 and TRBJ2-4, is ETGVTQSPTHLIKTRGQQVTLRCSSQSGHNTVSWYQQALGQGPQFIFQYYREEENGRGNFPPRFSGLQFPNYSSELNVNALELDDSALYLCASSHRDRKNIQYFGAGTRLSVL.

This clone was observed a few times. The CDR3 loop reads CASSLAIGDFYEQYF. CDR3 DNA: TGTGCCAGCAGTTTAGCAATAGGGGACTTCTACGAGCAGTACTTC. V and J are TRBV27 and TRBJ2-7, with a possible D match to TRBD2 (6 bases). Germline values: CDR1 MNHEY, CDR2 SMNVEV (reference sequence). This CDR3 is built from 15 residues. With 2 bases removed from V and 3 bases from J, the gap between germline ends came to 14 bases.

The chain joins TRBV6-1 to TRBJ2-1, with 7 bases identical to TRBD2. The germline V gene has CDR1 MNHNS and CDR2 SASEGT. Trimming cost V 2 bases and J 6 bases; bases outside gene matches: 4. This CDR3 spans 14 amino acids. CDR3: CASSEKRGLNEQFF. The CDR3 nucleotides are TGTGCCAGCAGTGAAAAGCGGGGTCTCAATGAGCAGTTCTTC.

This chain links TRBV30 with TRBJ2-1, with a tentative D call TRBD2 (6 bases). The CDR3 spans 14 residues. Trimming left V 0 bases short and J 9 bases short, with 15 bases between. In germline, CDR1 is GTSNPN, CDR2 SVGIG (reference sequence). The CDR3: CAWSVLAGRSEQFF. CDR3 DNA: TGTGCCTGGAGTGTTCTGGCGGGAAGAAGTGAGCAGTTCTTC.

V and J are TRBV7-2 and TRBJ1-3, with 8 positions matching TRBD1. There are 16 residues in the CDR3. CDR1 SGHTA and CDR2 FQGNSA come from the germline V gene. Losses at the gene ends were 1 base for V and 2 bases for J; bases not matched to a gene: 4. The CDR3 DNA is TGTGCCAGCAGCTTAGTAGGACAGGGAGCTGGAAACACCATATATTTT. This sequence encodes CASSLVGQGAGNTIYF.

In its sample, this clone was seen once. The chain employs TRBV5-4 and TRBJ1-1; tentatively, D is TRBD1 (6 bases). Trimming took 4 bases from V and 2 from J, leaving 15 bases between them. The CDR3 is made up of 15 amino acids. Germline CDR1 SGHNT, CDR2 YYREEE (reference sequence). The CDR3 spells CASSRRRQANTEAFF. Here the CDR3 DNA reads TGTGCCAGCAGCCGAAGGCGACAGGCAAACACTGAAGCTTTCTTT.

The rearrangement joins TRBV5-5 to TRBJ2-2, with 9 nucleotides matching TRBD1. Germline CDR1 is SGHKS and CDR2 is YYEKEE (reference sequence). The CDR3 sequence is 15 residues long. Trimming at V came to 4 bases and at J to 5 bases, leaving 6 bases not matched to a gene. The CDR3, as DNA: TGTGCCAGCAGCACCGGGACAGGGAGGACCGGGGAGCTGTTTTTT. Encoded protein: CASSTGTGRTGELFF.

This clone was counted a single time. This chain connects TRBV7-8 to TRBJ1-5; a weak D match, TRBD1 (6 bases). The V gene's germline CDR1 is SGHVS and CDR2 FQNEAQ. The CDR3 is made up of 16 amino acids. Trimming left V 9 bases short and J 7 bases short, with 25 bases between. CDR3 sequence reads: CARGPQGQGGRQPQHF. The CDR3 DNA reads as TGTGCCAGGGGCCCCCAGGGGCAGGGTGGGCGGCAGCCCCAGCATTTT.

This clone was counted between two and nine times. The chain links TRBV5-6 to TRBJ2-7; D possibly corresponds to TRBD1 (5 bases). Germline V gene data show CDR1 as SGHDT and CDR2 as YYEEEE. V lost 2 bases to trimming and J lost 2 bases, with 11 bases between them. The CDR3 has 14 amino acids. The CDR3, as DNA: TGTGCCAGCAGCTTCCAGGGTTTGACCTACGAGCAGTACTTC. Protein product: CASSFQGLTYEQYF.

The V gene is TRBV14, the J gene TRBJ2-7; weak D call: TRBD1 (6 bases). Deletions cut 1 base from V and 2 bases from J, with 15 bases between. CDR3 length equals 16 residues. The germline CDR1 and CDR2 sequences are SGHDN and FVKESK. The CDR3 spells CASSQGLGASPYEQYF. The CDR3 coding sequence is TGTGCCAGCAGCCAAGGATTGGGGGCTTCCCCCTACGAGCAGTACTTC. The complete variable domain, with remaining parts taken from reference TRBV14 and TRBJ2-7, reads EAGVTQFPSHSVIEKGQTVTLRCDPISGHDNLYWYRRVMGKEIKFLLHFVKESKQDESGMPNNRFLAERTGGTYSTLKVQPAELEDSGVYFCASSQGLGASPYEQYFGPGTRLTVT.

CDR3 sequence reads: CASSQARLADFSYEQYF. DNA for the CDR3: TGTGCCAGCAGCCAAGCCCGACTAGCGGACTTTTCCTACGAGCAGTACTTC. The chain combines TRBV4-2 with TRBJ2-7; 9 bases align to TRBD2. CDR3 length: 17 amino acids. Germline loops: CDR1 LGHNA, CDR2 YNFKEQ. V gave up 1 base and J gave up 1 base; unmatched junction bases: 8.

This clone appeared a few times. Within the sample, other DNA sequences also encode this same CDR3. The chain is built from TRBV6-5 and TRBJ1-2; maybe TRBD1 (5 bases). The CDR3 runs 14 residues. Trimming shortened V by 0 bases and J by 4 bases, and 9 bases separated the two germline ends. Germline V gene lookup returns CDR1 MNHEY and CDR2 SVGAGI. The CDR3 loop is CASSYSTGGYGYTF. In DNA, the CDR3 is TGTGCCAGCAGTTACTCCACGGGGGGCTATGGCTACACCTTC.

The rearrangement links TRBV2 to TRBJ2-1, with TRBD2 matching 9 bases. CDR1 and CDR2 from the germline V gene are SNHLY and FYNNEI. The CDR3 covers 16 residues. J lost 2 bases, V lost 7 bases, and 9 bases had no gene match. The CDR3: CASNGLAGGAYNEQFF. The DNA for the CDR3 is TGTGCCAGCAATGGGTTGGCGGGAGGGGCCTACAATGAGCAGTTCTTC. Full variable domain (outside the CDR3, taken from reference TRBV2 and TRBJ2-1): EPEVTQTPSHQVTQMGQEVILRCVPISNHLYFYWYRQILGQKVEFLVSFYNNEISEKSEIFDDQFSVERPDGSNFTLKIRSTKLEDSAMYFCASNGLAGGAYNEQFFGPGTRLTVL.

A single count supports this clone. The V and J genes are TRBV9 and TRBJ2-1; D is perhaps TRBD2 (6 bases). V was trimmed by 0 bases and J by 3 bases, leaving 13 bases between them. Per germline, CDR1 SGDLS and CDR2 YYNGEE. CDR3 size: 16 residues. The CDR3, as DNA: TGTGCCAGCAGCGTAGGGAGTGGAGGGTTCTACAATGAGCAGTTCTTC. Residues: CASSVGSGGFYNEQFF.

The chain is built from TRBV28 and TRBJ1-2; TRBD1 is a possible D gene (5 bases). Trimming left V 4 bases short and J 5 bases short, with 17 bases between. This CDR3 contains 15 residues. The germline V gene has CDR1 MDHEN and CDR2 SYDVKM. The CDR3 is CASSSPPPRDYGYTF. The CDR3 nucleotides read TGTGCCAGCAGTTCCCCCCCACCCAGGGATTATGGCTACACCTTC.

The CDR3 here is CASSIVTANTEAFF. The CDR3 DNA is TGCGCCAGCAGTATTGTCACTGCGAACACTGAAGCTTTCTTT. The chain joins TRBV5-1 to TRBJ1-1; D remains ambiguous. V gave up 5 bases and J gave up 1 base, with 12 bases separating them. The CDR3 spans 14 residues. Germline CDR1 reads SGHRS; CDR2 reads YFSETQ. Full variable domain (rest looked up from reference TRBV5-1 and TRBJ1-1): KAGVTQTPRYLIKTRGQQVTLSCSPISGHRSVSWYQQTPGQGLQFLFEYFSETQRNKGNFPGRFSGRQFSNSRSEMNVSTLELGDSALYLCASSIVTANTEAFFGQGTRLTVV.

This clone appeared once. The chain couples TRBV6-5 to TRBJ1-2, with 7 bases matching TRBD1. This CDR3 has 16 residues. V was clipped by 0 bases and J by 8 bases; unmatched bases: 12. Germline V gene lookup returns CDR1 MNHEY and CDR2 SVGAGI. The CDR3 protein is CASSYSSDRAFRGYTF. The CDR3 region has the DNA TGTGCCAGCAGTTACTCTTCCGACAGGGCCTTTCGCGGCTACACCTTC.

V gene TRBV5-3 combines with J gene TRBJ2-2, with D possibly matching TRBD2 (5 bases). TRBV5-3 is treated as an ORF (open reading frame) with a function not yet certain. The V end was cut by 10 bases, the J end by 3 bases, with 16 bases between. The CDR3 loop spans 14 amino acids. CDR3 in DNA: TGTGCCCTAGGGTGGGGAGCGTACACCGGGGAGCTGTTTTTT. This translates into CALGWGAYTGELFF.